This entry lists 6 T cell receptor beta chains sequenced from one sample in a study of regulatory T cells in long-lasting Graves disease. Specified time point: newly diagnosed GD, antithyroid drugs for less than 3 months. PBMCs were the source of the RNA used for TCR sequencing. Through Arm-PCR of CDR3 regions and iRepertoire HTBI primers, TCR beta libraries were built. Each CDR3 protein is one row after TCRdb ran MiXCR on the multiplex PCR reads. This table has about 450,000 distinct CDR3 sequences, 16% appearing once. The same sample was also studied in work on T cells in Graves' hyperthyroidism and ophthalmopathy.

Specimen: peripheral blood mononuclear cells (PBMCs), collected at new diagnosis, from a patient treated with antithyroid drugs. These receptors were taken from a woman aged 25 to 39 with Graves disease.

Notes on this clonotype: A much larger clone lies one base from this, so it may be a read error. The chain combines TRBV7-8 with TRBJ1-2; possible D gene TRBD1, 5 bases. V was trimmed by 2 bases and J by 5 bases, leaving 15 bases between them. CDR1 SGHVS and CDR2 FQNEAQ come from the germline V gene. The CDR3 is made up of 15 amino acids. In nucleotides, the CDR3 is TGTGCCAGCAGCTTATCCTGGGGCGGTGGATATGGCTACACCTTC. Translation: CASSLSWGGGYGYTF.

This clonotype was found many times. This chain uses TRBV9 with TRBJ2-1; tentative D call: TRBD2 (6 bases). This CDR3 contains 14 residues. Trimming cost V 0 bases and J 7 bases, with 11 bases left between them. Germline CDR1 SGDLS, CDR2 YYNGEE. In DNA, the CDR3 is TGTGCCAGCAGCGTAGGCGGGAATGGTAATGAGCAGTTCTTC. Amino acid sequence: CASSVGGNGNEQFF.

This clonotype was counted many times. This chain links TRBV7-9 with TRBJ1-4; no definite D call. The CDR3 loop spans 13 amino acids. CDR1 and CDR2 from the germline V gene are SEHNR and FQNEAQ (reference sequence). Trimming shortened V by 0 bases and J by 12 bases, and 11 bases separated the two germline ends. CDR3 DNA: TGTGCCAGCAGCTTAGCCAGGCCGGGTGAACTGTTTTTT. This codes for CASSLARPGELFF.

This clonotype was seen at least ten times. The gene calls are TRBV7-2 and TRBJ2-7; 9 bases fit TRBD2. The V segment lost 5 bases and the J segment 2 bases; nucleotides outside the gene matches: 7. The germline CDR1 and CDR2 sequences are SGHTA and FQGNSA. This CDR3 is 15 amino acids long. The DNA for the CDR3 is TGTGCCAGCAGCCCCCTTGAGCGGGAGGCCTACGAGCAGTACTTC. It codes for CASSPLEREAYEQYF. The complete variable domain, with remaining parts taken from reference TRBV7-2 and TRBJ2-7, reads GAGVSQSPSNKVTEKGKDVELRCDPISGHTALYWYRQSLGQGLEFLIYFQGNSAPDKSGLPSDRFSAERTGGSVSTLTIQRTQQEDSAVYLCASSPLEREAYEQYFGPGTRLTVT.

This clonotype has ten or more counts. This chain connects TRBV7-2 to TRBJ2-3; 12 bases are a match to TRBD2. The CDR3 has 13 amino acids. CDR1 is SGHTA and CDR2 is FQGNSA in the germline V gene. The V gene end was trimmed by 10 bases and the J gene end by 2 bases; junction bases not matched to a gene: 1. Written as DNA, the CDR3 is TGTGCCACTAGCGGGAGGGTCACAGATACGCAGTATTTT. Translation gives CATSGRVTDTQYF.

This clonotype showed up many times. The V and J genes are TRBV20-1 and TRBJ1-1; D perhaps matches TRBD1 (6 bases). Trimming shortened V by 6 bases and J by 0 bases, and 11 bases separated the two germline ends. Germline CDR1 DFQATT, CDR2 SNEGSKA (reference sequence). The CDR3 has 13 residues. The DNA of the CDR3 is TGCAGTGCCAACAGGGCCATGAACACTGAAGCTTTCTTT. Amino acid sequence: CSANRAMNTEAFF.